The 3 T cell receptor beta chains below were found in one sample sequenced in a study of T cell responses to AZD1222 COVID-19 vaccine. Sequencing was performed with immunoSEQ multiplex PCR; in TCRdb, only in-frame clones are kept and a portion is missing. This sample carries around 120,000 clones, roughly 84% of them seen once, and the ten largest clones take about 1.2%. The specimen was peripheral blood, collected on day 0 of AZD1222 vaccination. Receptors originate from an adult in good health.

The chain combines TRBV3-1 (or the pseudogene TRBV3-2) with TRBJ2-3, with D possibly being TRBD1 or TRBD2 (5 bases each). V dropped 3 bases and J dropped 0 bases, with 13 bases sitting between them. CDR3 size: 16 residues. Germline V gives CDR1 LGHDT, CDR2 YNNKEL (reference sequence). As DNA, the CDR3 is TGTGCCAGCAGCCATCTGGGACGGTCTAGCACAGATACGCAGTATTTT. The encoded protein is CASSHLGRSSTDTQYF.

The chain uses TRBV12-3 or TRBV12-4 and TRBJ2-7; D not certain. V was pared by 2 bases and J by 7 bases, with 6 bases between. The CDR3 contains 11 residues. The CDR3: CASSLSAEQYF. CDR3 nucleotides: TGTGCCAGCAGTTTATCGGCGGAGCAGTACTTC.

The genes are TRBV2 and TRBJ2-7; D is perhaps TRBD1 or TRBD2 (5 bases each). Germline V gives CDR1 SNHLY, CDR2 FYNNEI. The CDR3 has 13 amino acids. V lost 6 bases to trimming and J lost 2 bases, with 11 bases between them. The CDR3 region is CASSHGGTYEQYF. DNA of the CDR3: TGTGCCAGCAGCCATGGGGGAACCTACGAGCAGTACTTC.